This T cell receptor (beta chain) was found in a study of blood T cells in healthy people across ages. This clonotype came up a few times. Through a sample-barcoded 5' primer and a J-beta primer mix, a second PCR was run for roughly 7 to 11 cycles. Each sample provided no less than 2.5 million CDR3-containing paired-end reads. MiXCR, applied by TCRdb to the 5' RACE reads, yields one record per CDR3 protein. Of some 880,000 distinct CDR3 sequences in the sample, 36% were seen once. The CDR3 has 16 residues. Sequencing used blood. The chain uses TRBV21-1 and TRBJ2-2; TRBD1 reflects the table's D call only, with no check against the DNA. TRBV21-1 is assigned pseudogene status. The sequence came from a man aged 18 to 30 in good health. CDR3 bases: TGTGCCAGCAGCATTCCAGGACACCTGAACACCGGGGAGCTGTTTTTT. Its protein is CASSIPGHLNTGELFF.